Below are 32 T cell receptor beta chains sequenced from a single sample in a study of a mutant IDH1 vaccine in newly diagnosed glioma. The assay was immunoSEQ multiplex PCR, and TCRdb's table has in-frame clones only and misses some. The repertoire consists of around 50,000 clones, with about nine tenths occurring once and the leading ten covering about 2.2%. This sample's time point: baseline, week 1 (first vaccination visit). Treatment: pre-vaccination baseline after standard-of-care therapy. Sample: PBMCs, taken from a glioma patient treated with radiotherapy, temozolomide or both. The receptors derive from a man aged 40-49 years with glioma.

V usage is TRBV6-5 and J usage is TRBJ2-1; perhaps TRBD2 as D (5 bases). V lost 6 bases and J 7 bases, leaving 19 bases between the germline ends. This CDR3 is built from 15 residues. Germline V CDR1 and CDR2: MNHEY, SVGAGI. Here the CDR3 DNA reads TGTGCCAGCAGATCGGTGTCTAGCTCCCGAAATGAGCAGTTCTTC. Protein: CASRSVSSSRNEQFF.

V gene TRBV2 combines with J gene TRBJ2-5; the D gene is possibly TRBD2 (6 bases). This CDR3 region has 15 residues. Germline CDR1 is SNHLY and CDR2 is FYNNEI. V dropped 3 bases and J dropped 4 bases, with 15 bases sitting between them. The CDR3 region has the DNA TGTGCCAGCAGTGAGTACCGCGGGATCGGAGAGACCCAGTACTTC. Its protein is CASSEYRGIGETQYF.

This sequence joins TRBV18 and TRBJ2-7; D possibly corresponds to TRBD2 (6 bases). The CDR3 is 14 amino acids. V lost 3 bases and J 1 base, leaving 10 bases between the germline ends. The germline V gene encodes CDR1 KGHSH and CDR2 LQKENI. The DNA for the CDR3 is TGTGCCAGCTCACCGGGACTGTCGTCCTACGAGCAGTACTTC. Residues: CASSPGLSSYEQYF.

The J gene is TRBJ1-5, the V gene TRBV6-4; a weak D match, TRBD1 (5 bases). This CDR3 is 10 amino acids long. Germline lookup yields CDR1 MRHNA and CDR2 SNTAGT. V was pared by 10 bases and J by 11 bases, with 12 bases between. DNA of the CDR3: TGTGCCAACTCCTGGGGCACCCAGCATTTT. Translation: CANSWGTQHF.

This rearrangement joins TRBV25-1 to TRBJ1-5, with D possibly being TRBD1 (6 bases). Trimming removed 3 bases at V and 2 bases at J, with 8 bases between. This CDR3 spans 14 amino acids. Germline V gene lookup returns CDR1 MGHDK and CDR2 SYGVNS. CDR3 sequence: CASSENRGNQPQHF. The CDR3 DNA is TGTGCCAGCAGTGAGAACAGGGGCAATCAGCCCCAGCATTTT.

This rearrangement joins TRBV19 to TRBJ1-5, with TRBD1 as a possible D gene (5 bases). Germline V gives CDR1 LNHDA, CDR2 SQIVND (reference sequence). This CDR3 has 15 residues. The V end was cut by 9 bases, the J end by 3 bases, with 18 bases between. This CDR3 is CASRGAEGPNQPQHF. The CDR3 region has the DNA TGTGCCAGCCGTGGGGCCGAGGGCCCCAATCAGCCCCAGCATTTT.

This sequence joins TRBV18 and TRBJ2-2, with D unresolved. CDR1 and CDR2 from the germline V gene are KGHSH and LQKENI. This CDR3 is 14 amino acids long. The ends were cut back, 3 bases at V and 0 bases at J, with 5 bases in the middle. Written as DNA, the CDR3 is TGTGCCAGCTCACCGTTCGCGAACACCGGGGAGCTGTTTTTT. Translated, it gives CASSPFANTGELFF.

The chain uses TRBV7-9 and TRBJ2-1, with TRBD2 matching over 9 bases. The germline V gene encodes CDR1 SEHNR and CDR2 FQNEAQ (reference sequence). The V gene end was trimmed by 10 bases and the J gene end by 1 base; junction bases not matched to a gene: 5. The CDR3 extends over 14 amino acids. The CDR3 loop is CATSLAGSYNEQFF. The CDR3 DNA is TGTGCCACCTCTCTAGCGGGGTCCTACAATGAGCAGTTCTTC.

The V and J genes are TRBV7-9 and TRBJ1-1; 8 positions match TRBD1. The CDR3 has 18 amino acids. V shed 5 bases, J shed 1 base, and the junction held 15 bases outside the gene matches. Germline-derived CDR1 and CDR2 are SEHNR and FQNEAQ (reference sequence). The DNA of the CDR3 is TGTGCCAGCAGCACTGGCCCCAGGGGGCGGGGGTCGAACACTGAAGCTTTCTTT. Translation gives CASSTGPRGRGSNTEAFF.

The chain recombines TRBV18 with TRBJ2-1, with a tentative D call TRBD2 (5 bases). The CDR3 has 16 residues. V lost 0 bases and J lost 9, with 18 bases in between. Germline V gives CDR1 KGHSH, CDR2 LQKENI. The CDR3 spells CASSPPAGTRFGEQFF. CDR3 DNA sequence: TGTGCCAGCTCACCACCGGCGGGTACCAGGTTTGGTGAGCAGTTCTTC.

The chain employs TRBV27 and TRBJ2-3; D unresolved. Germline V gene data show CDR1 as MNHEY and CDR2 as SMNVEV (reference sequence). Trimming took 10 bases from V and 1 from J, leaving 15 bases between them. The CDR3 is 14 amino acids. The CDR3 protein is CATQTPGRTDTQYF. DNA for the CDR3: TGTGCCACACAAACCCCGGGCCGCACAGATACGCAGTATTTT.

This chain links TRBV7-2 with TRBJ2-5; the match to TRBD1 covers 7 bases. The CDR3 extends over 15 amino acids. Per the germline V gene, CDR1 is SGHTA and CDR2 is FQGNSA. Trimming cost V 1 base and J 4 bases; bases outside gene matches: 6. The CDR3 protein is CASSLVIQGTETQYF. CDR3 in DNA: TGTGCCAGCAGCTTAGTAATACAGGGGACAGAGACCCAGTACTTC.

This chain links TRBV6-6 with TRBJ2-5; no clear D gene. The CDR3 sequence is 12 residues long. Per the germline V gene, CDR1 is MNHNY and CDR2 is SVGAGI (reference sequence). The ends were cut back, 2 bases at V and 8 bases at J, with 9 bases in the middle. In nucleotides, the CDR3 is TGTGCCAGCAGTTACATGTGGGGAACCCAGTACTTC. As protein: CASSYMWGTQYF.

The chain links TRBV19 to TRBJ1-4, with 7 nucleotides matching TRBD1. Germline loops: CDR1 LNHDA, CDR2 SQIVND (reference sequence). V shed 8 bases and J 8 bases; nucleotides not matched to a gene: 11. The CDR3 is 14 residues long. In DNA, the CDR3 is TGTGCCAGTCGACCACAGGGGCTTGGGGAAAAACTGTTTTTT. This codes for CASRPQGLGEKLFF.

This clone has just one count. This chain joins TRBV7-8 and TRBJ2-1; TRBD2 matches 7 bases. CDR3 length: 16 amino acids. The V segment lost 2 bases and the J segment 3 bases; nucleotides outside the gene matches: 7. Germline values: CDR1 SGHVS, CDR2 FQNEAQ. The CDR3 bases are TGTGCCAGCAGCTTACTGACTAGCACCCGCTACAATGAGCAGTTCTTC. This encodes CASSLLTSTRYNEQFF. The whole variable domain, filled in from reference TRBV7-8 and TRBJ2-1, reads GAGVSQSPRYKVAKRGQDVALRCDPISGHVSLFWYQQALGQGPEFLTYFQNEAQLDKSGLPSDRFFAERPEGSVSTLKIQRTQQEDSAVYLCASSLLTSTRYNEQFFGPGTRLTVL.

This clone is labeled medium-sized. The J gene is TRBJ2-2, the V gene TRBV4-3; 7 nucleotides line up with TRBD2. Germline assignment: CDR1 LGHNA and CDR2 YSLEER. The CDR3 totals 14 residues. The trim removed 6 bases at V and 5 bases at J, leaving 6 bases unmatched. CDR3 sequence reads: CASRWTSSTGELFF. The CDR3 DNA reads TGCGCCAGCAGATGGACTAGTTCTACCGGGGAGCTGTTTTTT.

This chain joins TRBV4-1 and TRBJ1-4; 7 nucleotides agree with TRBD1. With 4 bases clipped from V and 5 bases from J, the junction kept 7 bases outside the gene matches. The CDR3 totals 15 residues. Per germline, CDR1 MGHRA and CDR2 YSYEKL. CDR3 amino acids: CASSREGQLNEKLFF. The CDR3 region has the DNA TGCGCCAGCAGCCGCGAGGGACAGCTCAATGAAAAACTGTTTTTT.

The sample holds one count of this clone. V is TRBV5-1 and J is TRBJ2-1, with D possibly TRBD2 on 6 matching bases. In germline, CDR1 is SGHRS, CDR2 YFSETQ. The CDR3 is 17 residues long. The V end was cut by 2 bases, the J end by 7 bases, with 22 bases between. The CDR3 DNA sequence: TGCGCCAGCAGCTTTAAGGCTAGCGCTAGGAGTTCGAATGAGCAGTTCTTC. Translation: CASSFKASARSSNEQFF.

The CDR3 region has the DNA TGTGCCAGCAGCGTAGGTGGCCCTATCTACGAGCAGTACTTC. Amino acids: CASSVGGPIYEQYF. This chain connects TRBV9 to TRBJ2-7, with D uncertain. The CDR3 sequence is 14 residues long. V lost 0 bases and J 3 bases, leaving 10 bases between the germline ends. Germline V gene sequence: CDR1 SGDLS, CDR2 YYNGEE.

V is TRBV4-1 and J is TRBJ1-4; 7 bases are shared with TRBD1. V was pared by 4 bases and J by 8 bases, with 10 bases of the junction left unmatched. Germline CDR1 reads MGHRA; CDR2 reads YSYEKL. The CDR3 sequence is 15 residues long. For the CDR3, the DNA is TGCGCCAGCAGCCTCGACGGTGCCAGGGGGGAAAAACTGTTTTTT. It specifies CASSLDGARGEKLFF.

The V and J genes are TRBV7-2 and TRBJ2-5; D is uncertain. The CDR3 loop spans 14 amino acids. Trimming cost V 4 bases and J 4 bases, with 13 bases left between them. Germline-derived CDR1 and CDR2 are SGHTA and FQGNSA. The CDR3 sequence is CASSSQVSGETQYF. CDR3 coding DNA: TGTGCCAGCAGCTCCCAAGTCAGTGGAGAGACCCAGTACTTC.

This clone occurred a few times. The chain joins TRBV13 to TRBJ2-7, with 7 bases lining up with TRBD1. Per germline, CDR1 PRHDT and CDR2 FYEKMQ (reference sequence). CDR3 length equals 14 residues. Trimming cost V 5 bases and J 4 bases; bases outside gene matches: 8. The DNA for the CDR3 is TGTGCCAGCAGCCCCCGACAGGGTTCTTACGAGCAGTACTTC. Translating gives CASSPRQGSYEQYF.

The J gene is TRBJ2-7, the V gene TRBV7-8, with 7 bases identical to TRBD2. V trimming: 5 bases; J trimming: 2 bases; junction bases outside the gene matches: 6. Germline V gene sequence: CDR1 SGHVS, CDR2 FQNEAQ. This CDR3 contains 14 residues. CDR3 DNA sequence: TGTGCCAGCAGCCCGGGACTACCGGCCTACGAGCAGTACTTC. As protein: CASSPGLPAYEQYF. The full variable domain, in which reference TRBV7-8 and TRBJ2-7 provide the parts outside the CDR3, is GAGVSQSPRYKVAKRGQDVALRCDPISGHVSLFWYQQALGQGPEFLTYFQNEAQLDKSGLPSDRFFAERPEGSVSTLKIQRTQQEDSAVYLCASSPGLPAYEQYFGPGTRLTVT.

The sample holds a few counts of this clone. The chain has TRBV6-5 and TRBJ1-1; a weak D match, TRBD1 (6 bases). CDR1 MNHEY and CDR2 SVGAGI come from the germline V gene. Trimming stripped 6 bases from V and 0 bases from J, with 11 bases between. This CDR3 comprises 14 residues. The CDR3 reads CASSLGQLNTEAFF. CDR3 nucleotides: TGTGCCAGCAGCCTGGGACAATTGAACACTGAAGCTTTCTTT.

The chain employs TRBV4-1 and TRBJ2-4; D unresolved. The CDR3 spans 15 residues. V was shortened by 2 bases and J by 5 bases, with 13 bases between the two germline ends. Germline V CDR1 and CDR2: MGHRA, YSYEKL. The CDR3 sequence is CASSQSRRTENIQYF. The CDR3 DNA follows: TGCGCCAGCAGCCAATCGAGACGGACGGAAAACATTCAGTACTTC.

The sample holds one count of this clone. V usage is TRBV5-6 and J usage is TRBJ1-2; D unclear. Between the trimmed V and J ends, which lost 0 bases and 0 bases, there was a span of 6 bases. The CDR3 runs to 14 residues. Germline V CDR1 and CDR2: SGHDT, YYEEEE. The DNA of the CDR3 is TGTGCCAGCAGCTTGGGTCAGGCTAACTATGGCTACACCTTC. This codes for CASSLGQANYGYTF. Looking up the rest from reference TRBV5-6 and TRBJ1-2 gives the full variable domain: DAGVTQSPTHLIKTRGQQVTLRCSPKSGHDTVSWYQQALGQGPQFIFQYYEEEERQRGNFPDRFSGHQFPNYSSELNVNALLLGDSALYLCASSLGQANYGYTFGSGTRLTVV.

The V call is TRBV7-2, the J call TRBJ2-1, with D unclear. CDR1 and CDR2 from the germline V gene are SGHTA and FQGNSA. The CDR3 is 12 residues long. Trimming left V 5 bases short and J 4 bases short, with 6 bases between. The CDR3 region has the DNA TGTGCCAGCAGCCTAGGGTACAATGAGCAGTTCTTC. Its protein product is CASSLGYNEQFF.

This sequence joins TRBV4-1 and TRBJ1-2; D remains unclear. Trimming removed 0 bases from V and 4 bases from J, with 12 bases in between. CDR3 length: 15 amino acids. CDR1 is MGHRA, CDR2 YSYEKL, per germline. The CDR3 region has the DNA TGCGCCAGCAGCCAAGAAGGGATGAGGGTCTATGGCTACACCTTC. Protein: CASSQEGMRVYGYTF.

V is TRBV7-2 and J is TRBJ2-3, with TRBD2 matching over 11 bases. CDR3 length: 15 amino acids. V lost 5 bases and J lost 3; bases outside the gene matches: 4. Germline V gene lookup returns CDR1 SGHTA and CDR2 FQGNSA. CDR3 sequence (DNA): TGTGCCAGCAGCCCGGGACTAGCGGTAACAGATACGCAGTATTTT. Protein sequence: CASSPGLAVTDTQYF.

V and J are TRBV21-1 and TRBJ2-1; the table's TRBD2 call for D was not verified on the DNA. TRBV21-1 is marked as a pseudogene. This CDR3 spans 15 amino acids. Here the CDR3 reads CASVLPDGVYNEQFF. Written as DNA, the CDR3 is TGTGCCAGCGTCCTTCCGGACGGGGTTTACAATGAGCAGTTCTTC.

This chain uses TRBV2 with TRBJ2-3; D remains ambiguous. Trimming removed 6 bases from V and 2 bases from J, with 6 bases in between. From germline, CDR1 is SNHLY and CDR2 FYNNEI. The CDR3 has 12 amino acids. CDR3 in DNA: TGTGCCAGCAGCCCTTTCACAGATACGCAGTATTTT. The encoded protein is CASSPFTDTQYF.

The chain's CDR3 is CASSVRTSGGTGELFF. CDR3 coding DNA: TGTGCCAGCAGCGTGCGGACTAGCGGGGGAACCGGGGAGCTGTTTTTT. The rearrangement uses TRBV5-4 and TRBJ2-2; TRBD2 aligns across 13 bases. This CDR3 comprises 16 residues. Trimming removed 4 bases from V and 5 bases from J; junction bases left unmatched: 5. Germline values: CDR1 SGHNT, CDR2 YYREEE (reference sequence). The complete variable domain, with remaining parts taken from reference TRBV5-4 and TRBJ2-2, reads ETGVTQSPTHLIKTRGQQVTLRCSSQSGHNTVSWYQQALGQGPQFIFQYYREEENGRGNFPPRFSGLQFPNYSSELNVNALELDDSALYLCASSVRTSGGTGELFFGEGSRLTVL.